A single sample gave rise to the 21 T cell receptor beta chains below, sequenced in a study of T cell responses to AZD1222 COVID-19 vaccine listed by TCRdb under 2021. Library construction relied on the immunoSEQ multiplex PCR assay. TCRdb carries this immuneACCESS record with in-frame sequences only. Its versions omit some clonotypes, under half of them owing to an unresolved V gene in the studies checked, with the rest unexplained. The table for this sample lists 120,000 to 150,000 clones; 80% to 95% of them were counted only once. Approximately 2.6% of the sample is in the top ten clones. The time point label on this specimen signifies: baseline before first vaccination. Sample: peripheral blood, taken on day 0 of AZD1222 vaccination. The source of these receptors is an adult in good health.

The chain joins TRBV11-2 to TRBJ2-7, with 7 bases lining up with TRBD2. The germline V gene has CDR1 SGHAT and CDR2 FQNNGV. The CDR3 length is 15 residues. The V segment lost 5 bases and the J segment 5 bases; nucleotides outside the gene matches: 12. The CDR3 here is CASSPGGVRAHEQYF. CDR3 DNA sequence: TGTGCCAGCAGCCCGGGGGGTGTCAGGGCCCACGAGCAGTACTTC.

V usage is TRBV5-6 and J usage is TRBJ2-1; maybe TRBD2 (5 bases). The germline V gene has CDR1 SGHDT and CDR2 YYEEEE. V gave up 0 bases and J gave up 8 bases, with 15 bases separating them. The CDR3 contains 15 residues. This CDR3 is CASSLVVAITDEQFF. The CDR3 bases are TGTGCCAGCAGCTTGGTAGTAGCGATCACCGATGAGCAGTTCTTC.

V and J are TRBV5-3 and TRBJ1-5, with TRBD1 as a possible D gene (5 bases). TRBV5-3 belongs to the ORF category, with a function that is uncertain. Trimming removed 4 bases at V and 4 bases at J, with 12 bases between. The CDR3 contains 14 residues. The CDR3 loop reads CARSDDSSNQPQHF. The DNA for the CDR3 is TGTGCCAGAAGCGATGACAGTAGTAATCAGCCCCAGCATTTT.

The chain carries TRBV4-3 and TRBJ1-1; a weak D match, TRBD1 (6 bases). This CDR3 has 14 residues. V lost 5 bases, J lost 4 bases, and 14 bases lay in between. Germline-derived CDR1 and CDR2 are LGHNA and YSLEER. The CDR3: CASSFYREGTEAFF. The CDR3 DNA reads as TGCGCCAGCAGCTTCTACAGGGAAGGCACTGAAGCTTTCTTT.

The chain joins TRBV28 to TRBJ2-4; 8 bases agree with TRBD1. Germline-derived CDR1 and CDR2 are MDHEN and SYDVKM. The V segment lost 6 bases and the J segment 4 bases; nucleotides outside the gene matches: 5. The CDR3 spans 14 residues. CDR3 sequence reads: CASRSDRGKNIQYF. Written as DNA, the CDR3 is TGTGCCAGCAGATCTGACAGGGGAAAAAACATTCAGTACTTC.

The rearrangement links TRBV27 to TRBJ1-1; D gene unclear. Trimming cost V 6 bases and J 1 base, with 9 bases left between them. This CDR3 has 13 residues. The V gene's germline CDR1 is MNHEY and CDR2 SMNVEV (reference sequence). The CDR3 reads CASREIPNTEAFF. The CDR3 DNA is TGTGCCAGCAGAGAAATCCCGAACACTGAAGCTTTCTTT.

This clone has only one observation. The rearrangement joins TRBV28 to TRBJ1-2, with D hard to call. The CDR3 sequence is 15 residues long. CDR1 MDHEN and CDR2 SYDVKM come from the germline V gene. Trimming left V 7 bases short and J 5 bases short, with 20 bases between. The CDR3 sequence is CASTPPGSPYYGYTF. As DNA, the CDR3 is TGTGCCAGCACCCCCCCGGGGTCGCCTTATTATGGCTACACCTTC.

The chain's CDR3 is CASSGGNTDTQYF. The CDR3 DNA reads TGTGCCAGTAGTGGGGGGAACACAGATACGCAGTATTTT. The rearrangement uses TRBV19 and TRBJ2-3, with D perhaps matching TRBD2 (6 bases). The ends were cut back, 5 bases at V and 2 bases at J, with 8 bases in the middle. The CDR3 covers 13 residues. Germline CDR1 reads LNHDA; CDR2 reads SQIVND (reference sequence).

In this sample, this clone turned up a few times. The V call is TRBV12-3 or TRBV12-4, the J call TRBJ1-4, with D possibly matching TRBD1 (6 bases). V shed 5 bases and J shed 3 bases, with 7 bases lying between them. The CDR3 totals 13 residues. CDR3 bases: TGTGCCAGCAGTCGACAGGCTAATGAAAAACTGTTTTTT. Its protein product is CASSRQANEKLFF.

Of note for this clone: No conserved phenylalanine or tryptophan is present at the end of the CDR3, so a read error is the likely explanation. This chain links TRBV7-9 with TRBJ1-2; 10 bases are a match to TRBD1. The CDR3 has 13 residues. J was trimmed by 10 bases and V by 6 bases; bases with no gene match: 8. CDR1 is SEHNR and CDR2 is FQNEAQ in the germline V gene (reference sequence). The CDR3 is CASRYGTGADYTS. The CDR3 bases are TGTGCCAGCAGGTACGGGACAGGGGCCGACTACACCTCC.

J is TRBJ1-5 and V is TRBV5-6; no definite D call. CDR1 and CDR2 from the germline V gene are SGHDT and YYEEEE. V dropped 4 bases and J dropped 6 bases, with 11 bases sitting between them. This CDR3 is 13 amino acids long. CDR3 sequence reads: CASSLAGSQPQHF. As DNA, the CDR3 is TGTGCCAGCAGCCTTGCCGGGAGTCAGCCCCAGCATTTT.

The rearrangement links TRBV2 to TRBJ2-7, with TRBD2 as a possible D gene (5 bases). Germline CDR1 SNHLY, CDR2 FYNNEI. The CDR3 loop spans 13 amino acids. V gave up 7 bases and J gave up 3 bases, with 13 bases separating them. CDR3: CASTPRAGYEQYF. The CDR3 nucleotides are TGTGCCAGCACTCCGCGGGCTGGCTACGAGCAGTACTTC.

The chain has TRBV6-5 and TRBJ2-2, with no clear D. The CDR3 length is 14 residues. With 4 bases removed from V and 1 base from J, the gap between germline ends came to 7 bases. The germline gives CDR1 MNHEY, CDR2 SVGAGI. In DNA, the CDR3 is TGTGCCAGCAGTTCGACACAGAACACCGGGGAGCTGTTTTTT. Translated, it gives CASSSTQNTGELFF.

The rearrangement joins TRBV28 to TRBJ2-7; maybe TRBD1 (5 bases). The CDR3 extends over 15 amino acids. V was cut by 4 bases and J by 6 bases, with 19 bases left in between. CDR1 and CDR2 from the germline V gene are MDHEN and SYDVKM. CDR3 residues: CASSSSVGVPTEQYF. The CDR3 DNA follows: TGTGCCAGCAGTTCGTCGGTAGGGGTCCCCACCGAGCAGTACTTC.

The CDR3 protein is CATAVGSNEQFF. The CDR3 DNA is TGTGCCACCGCGGTGGGGTCAAATGAGCAGTTCTTC. This chain connects TRBV24-1 to TRBJ2-1; no definite D call. Germline V gene lookup returns CDR1 KGHDR and CDR2 SFDVKD. V lost 9 bases and J lost 7, with 12 bases in between. The CDR3 has 12 residues.

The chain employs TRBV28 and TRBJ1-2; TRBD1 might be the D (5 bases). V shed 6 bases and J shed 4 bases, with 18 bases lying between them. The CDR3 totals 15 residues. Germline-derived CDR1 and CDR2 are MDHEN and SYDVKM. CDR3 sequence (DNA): TGTGCCAGCAGCCCACCCCGGGGGTTGGTCTATGGCTACACCTTC. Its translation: CASSPPRGLVYGYTF.

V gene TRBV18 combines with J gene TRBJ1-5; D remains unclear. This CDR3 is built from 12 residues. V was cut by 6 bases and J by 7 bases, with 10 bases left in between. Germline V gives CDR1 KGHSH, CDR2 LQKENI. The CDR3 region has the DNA TGTGCCAGCTCTAATTCCCCGCAGCCCCAGCATTTT. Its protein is CASSNSPQPQHF.

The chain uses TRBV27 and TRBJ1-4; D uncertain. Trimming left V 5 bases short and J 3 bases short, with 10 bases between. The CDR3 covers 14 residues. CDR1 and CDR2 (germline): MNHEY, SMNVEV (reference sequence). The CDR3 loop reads CASSPRRANEKLFF. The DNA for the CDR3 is TGTGCCAGCAGTCCTCGTAGGGCTAATGAAAAACTGTTTTTT.

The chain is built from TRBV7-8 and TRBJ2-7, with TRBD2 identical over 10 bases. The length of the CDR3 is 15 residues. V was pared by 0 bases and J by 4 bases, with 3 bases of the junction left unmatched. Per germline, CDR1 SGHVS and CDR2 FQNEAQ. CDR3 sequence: CASSLAASGSYEQYF. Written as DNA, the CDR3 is TGTGCCAGCAGCTTAGCGGCTAGCGGGAGTTACGAGCAGTACTTC.

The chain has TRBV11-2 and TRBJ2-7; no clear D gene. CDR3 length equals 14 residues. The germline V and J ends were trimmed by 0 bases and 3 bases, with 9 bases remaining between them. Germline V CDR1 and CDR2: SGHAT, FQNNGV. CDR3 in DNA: TGTGCCAGCAGCTTAGATGGTAGGCTCTACGAGCAGTACTTC. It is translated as CASSLDGRLYEQYF.

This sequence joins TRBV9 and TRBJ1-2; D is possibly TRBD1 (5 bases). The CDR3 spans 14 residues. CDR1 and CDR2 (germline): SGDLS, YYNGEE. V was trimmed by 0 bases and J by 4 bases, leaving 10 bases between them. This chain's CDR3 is CASSVEGTGYGYTF. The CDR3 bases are TGTGCCAGCAGCGTAGAGGGGACGGGCTATGGCTACACCTTC.